The 27 T cell receptor beta chains listed next were all sequenced from one sample in a study of blood T cell repertoires in COVID-19. Here immunoSEQ multiplex PCR was the method, and the copy in TCRdb shows in-frame clones only, minus some. The data contain 350,000 to 450,000 clones, approximately 86% of them singletons. The specimen was peripheral blood. The receptors were sampled from a woman aged 55-69 years with COVID-19, enrolled during active disease.

The chain employs TRBV2 and TRBJ2-3, with 11 bases aligning to TRBD2. The CDR3 contains 15 residues. J was trimmed by 6 bases and V by 5 bases; bases with no gene match: 7. Germline V gene data show CDR1 as SNHLY and CDR2 as FYNNEI. Here the CDR3 DNA reads TGTGCCAGCAGTTTCCTAGCGGGGGGCGGGGATACGCAGTATTTT. Its translation is CASSFLAGGGDTQYF.

This chain uses TRBV6-1 with TRBJ1-1; 10 bases line up with TRBD1. This CDR3 region has 15 residues. In germline, CDR1 is MNHNS, CDR2 SASEGT. J was trimmed by 12 bases and V by 1 base; bases with no gene match: 11. CDR3 sequence: CASSEGVTGGTPSFF. The CDR3 DNA is TGTGCCAGCAGTGAAGGGGTGACAGGGGGCACCCCTTCTTTCTTT.

V usage is TRBV19 and J usage is TRBJ1-4, with D hard to call. CDR1 and CDR2 (germline): LNHDA, SQIVND (reference sequence). V lost 3 bases, J lost 0 bases, and 14 bases lay in between. This CDR3 contains 17 residues. The CDR3 nucleotides are TGTGCCAGTAGTATCTACCGGAGGACCGCAACTAATGAAAAACTGTTTTTT. Translation: CASSIYRRTATNEKLFF. Full variable domain (outside the CDR3, taken from reference TRBV19 and TRBJ1-4): DGGITQSPKYLFRKEGQNVTLSCEQNLNHDAMYWYRQDPGQGLRLIYYSQIVNDFQKGDIAEGYSVSREKKESFPLTVTSAQKNPTAFYLCASSIYRRTATNEKLFFGSGTQLSVL.

The rearrangement joins TRBV7-9 to TRBJ2-1, with TRBD1 matching over 10 bases. The J segment lost 8 bases and the V segment lost 2 bases, leaving 6 bases of the junction unmatched. Germline V gene data show CDR1 as SEHNR and CDR2 as FQNEAQ (reference sequence). This CDR3 is 15 amino acids long. CDR3 in amino acids: CASSLMGTGEDEQFF. CDR3 DNA sequence: TGTGCCAGCAGCTTAATGGGGACAGGGGAGGATGAGCAGTTCTTC.

The J gene is TRBJ2-2, the V gene TRBV6-5; weak D call: TRBD2 (5 bases). Trimming removed 7 bases from V and 4 bases from J, with 13 bases in between. The CDR3 consists of 14 residues. Germline V gene sequence: CDR1 MNHEY, CDR2 SVGAGI. DNA for the CDR3: TGTGCCAGCACCCCCGGGGTGAGCACCGGGGAGCTGTTTTTT. Translated: CASTPGVSTGELFF.

The chain joins TRBV7-2 to TRBJ2-5; 7 bases map to TRBD2. Germline V gene sequence: CDR1 SGHTA, CDR2 FQGNSA. The CDR3 has 14 residues. V shed 2 bases and J 4 bases; nucleotides not matched to a gene: 4. CDR3 residues: CASSLTGRGETQYF. The CDR3 nucleotides are TGTGCCAGCAGCTTAACTGGGAGGGGAGAGACCCAGTACTTC.

The chain links TRBV6-5 to TRBJ1-6; 7 nucleotides align to TRBD1. The V gene end was trimmed by 10 bases and the J gene end by 8 bases; junction bases not matched to a gene: 8. The germline CDR1 and CDR2 sequences are MNHEY and SVGAGI. The CDR3 is 13 residues long. The CDR3 DNA reads TGTGCCAATCCAGGACAGGTTCATTCACCCCTCCACTTT. Encoded protein: CANPGQVHSPLHF.

CDR3 coding DNA: TGTGCCAGCAGCATGCCCCCGGGGGAGCAGTTCTTC. It yields the protein CASSMPPGEQFF. This chain uses TRBV9 with TRBJ2-1; a weak D match, TRBD2 (5 bases). V dropped 4 bases and J dropped 10 bases, with 12 bases sitting between them. This CDR3 region has 12 residues. CDR1 and CDR2 from the germline V gene are SGDLS and YYNGEE. Looking up the rest from reference TRBV9 and TRBJ2-1 gives the full variable domain: DSGVTQTPKHLITATGQRVTLRCSPRSGDLSVYWYQQSLDQGLQFLIQYYNGEERAKGNILERFSAQQFPDLHSELNLSSLELGDSALYFCASSMPPGEQFFGPGTRLTVL.

The rearrangement joins TRBV5-1 to TRBJ2-5; TRBD2 might be the D (6 bases). This CDR3 spans 15 amino acids. Trimming cost V 0 bases and J 4 bases, with 13 bases left between them. Germline V CDR1 and CDR2: SGHRS, YFSETQ. DNA of the CDR3: TGCGCCAGCAGCTTGGCGGACCTGGGGGGAGAGACCCAGTACTTC. This translates into CASSLADLGGETQYF. The full variable domain, in which reference TRBV5-1 and TRBJ2-5 provide the parts outside the CDR3, is KAGVTQTPRYLIKTRGQQVTLSCSPISGHRSVSWYQQTPGQGLQFLFEYFSETQRNKGNFPGRFSGRQFSNSRSEMNVSTLELGDSALYLCASSLADLGGETQYFGPGTRLLVL.

The chain has TRBV5-8 and TRBJ1-2; maybe TRBD1 (6 bases). Germline V gives CDR1 SGHTS, CDR2 YDEGEE. There are 13 residues in the CDR3. Trimming left V 6 bases short and J 8 bases short, with 17 bases between. The CDR3 bases are TGTGCCAGCACCCCAGGCAGGGGTGGAGGCTACACCTTC. It translates to CASTPGRGGGYTF.

A note on this clone: The sample has other DNA sequences that encode this CDR3 too. The chain links TRBV7-2 to TRBJ2-3, with D possibly being TRBD1 (6 bases). Trimming shortened V by 0 bases and J by 0 bases, and 7 bases separated the two germline ends. The CDR3 totals 15 residues. Germline-derived CDR1 and CDR2 are SGHTA and FQGNSA. The chain's CDR3 is CASSLAGTSTDTQYF. CDR3 sequence (DNA): TGTGCCAGCAGCTTAGCTGGGACAAGCACAGATACGCAGTATTTT. The full variable domain, completed using reference TRBV7-2 and TRBJ2-3, is GAGVSQSPSNKVTEKGKDVELRCDPISGHTALYWYRQSLGQGLEFLIYFQGNSAPDKSGLPSDRFSAERTGGSVSTLTIQRTQQEDSAVYLCASSLAGTSTDTQYFGPGTRLTVL.

The chain combines TRBV27 with TRBJ2-7; TRBD2 aligns across 12 bases. Germline assignment: CDR1 MNHEY and CDR2 SMNVEV (reference sequence). V shed 5 bases, J shed 2 bases, and the junction held 4 bases outside the gene matches. The CDR3 has 15 residues. CDR3 in DNA: TGTGCCAGCAGTCTACTAGCGGGGGGCCCCTACGAGCAGTACTTC. It specifies CASSLLAGGPYEQYF.

V usage is TRBV29-1 and J usage is TRBJ1-1; no firm D call. V lost 4 bases, J lost 7 bases, and 19 bases lay in between. This CDR3 contains 14 residues. Germline V gene sequence: CDR1 SQVTM, CDR2 ANQGSEA. DNA of the CDR3: TGCAGCGTTGCGGGATCAACACTAACCTATGAAGCTTTCTTT. This encodes CSVAGSTLTYEAFF.

Concerning this clone: A clone one base away is much larger, so this may be a read error. CDR3 residues: CASSIDGYSNQPQHF. DNA for the CDR3: TGTGCCAGCAGCATAGACGGGTATAGCAATCAGCCCCAGCATTTT. This chain connects TRBV6-6 to TRBJ1-5; D gene uncertain. There are 15 residues in the CDR3. The V and J ends lost 6 bases and 0 bases respectively, with 12 bases between them. Per the germline V gene, CDR1 is MNHNY and CDR2 is SVGAGI (reference sequence).

The V and J genes are TRBV13 and TRBJ2-7, with a possible D match to TRBD2 (6 bases). CDR1 and CDR2 (germline): PRHDT, FYEKMQ (reference sequence). This CDR3 comprises 15 residues. V was trimmed by 5 bases and J by 3 bases, leaving 17 bases between them. The CDR3 sequence: CASSLSMGGDYEQYF. CDR3 coding DNA: TGTGCCAGCAGCCTTTCGATGGGGGGAGACTACGAGCAGTACTTC.

The chain recombines TRBV5-6 with TRBJ2-1; the match to TRBD2 covers 7 bases. The V and J ends lost 1 base and 7 bases, in that order; junction bases with no gene match: 5. The CDR3 is made up of 14 amino acids. Germline V gene data show CDR1 as SGHDT and CDR2 as YYEEEE. DNA for the CDR3: TGTGCCAGCAGCTTGTTTGGGAGGGATAATGAGCAGTTCTTC. Residues: CASSLFGRDNEQFF.

For this clone: One end of the junction varies from germline; a read error may be responsible. The chain links TRBV4-1 to TRBJ2-1; 10 bases are a match to TRBD1. The length of the CDR3 is 14 residues. CDR1 and CDR2 (germline): MGHRA, YSYEKL. The CDR3 sequence is CASSQPGQGNGQFF. The DNA of the CDR3 is TGCGCCAGCAGCCAACCGGGACAGGGGAATGGGCAGTTCTTC.

This chain links TRBV9 with TRBJ2-3; TRBD2 might be the D (6 bases). The V and J ends lost 5 bases and 7 bases respectively, with 11 bases between them. Per germline, CDR1 SGDLS and CDR2 YYNGEE. The CDR3 runs 12 residues. The CDR3 region has the DNA TGTGCCAGCAGAGGGGACTCCTATACGCAGTATTTT. This gives the protein CASRGDSYTQYF.

The V call is TRBV4-1, the J call TRBJ1-4; D gene uncertain. The CDR3 runs to 13 residues. Germline V CDR1 and CDR2: MGHRA, YSYEKL. Trimming took off 0 bases at V and 10 bases at J, with 9 bases between the two ends. CDR3 region: CASSQDHSRKLFF. The CDR3 DNA sequence: TGCGCCAGCAGCCAAGATCACTCAAGAAAACTGTTTTTT.

This clone was seen a few times. The V call is TRBV6-2 or TRBV6-3, the J call TRBJ2-3; 9 bases are shared with TRBD1. The CDR3 is made up of 17 amino acids. V was pared by 0 bases and J by 4 bases, with 8 bases of the junction left unmatched. Germline values: CDR1 MNHEY, CDR2 SVGEGT. CDR3 loop: CASSYSAKDRGADTQYF. The CDR3 DNA is TGTGCCAGCAGTTACTCTGCGAAGGACAGGGGAGCAGATACGCAGTATTTT.

The chain recombines TRBV5-1 with TRBJ1-6; D not resolved. The V end was cut by 0 bases, the J end by 8 bases, with 6 bases between. CDR3 length equals 13 residues. Germline V lookup: CDR1 SGHRS, CDR2 YFSETQ. CDR3 nucleotides: TGCGCCAGCAGCTTGGACTTGGATTCACCCCTCCACTTT. Encoded protein: CASSLDLDSPLHF. Filled out from reference TRBV5-1 and TRBJ1-6, the complete variable domain reads KAGVTQTPRYLIKTRGQQVTLSCSPISGHRSVSWYQQTPGQGLQFLFEYFSETQRNKGNFPGRFSGRQFSNSRSEMNVSTLELGDSALYLCASSLDLDSPLHFGNGTRLTVT.

The chain recombines TRBV7-9 with TRBJ1-1; D might be TRBD1 (6 bases). Germline assignment: CDR1 SEHNR and CDR2 FQNEAQ (reference sequence). Trimming cost V 1 base and J 7 bases, with 10 bases left between them. The CDR3 is 13 residues long. The CDR3 loop reads CASSLGGHGEAFF. CDR3 nucleotides: TGTGCCAGCAGCTTAGGGGGGCATGGTGAAGCTTTCTTT.

The V and J genes are TRBV7-6 and TRBJ1-2, with TRBD1 matching 9 bases. There are 15 residues in the CDR3. Germline V lookup: CDR1 SGHVS, CDR2 FNYEAQ. V lost 6 bases and J lost 6; bases outside the gene matches: 11. CDR3 nucleotide sequence: TGTGCCAGCAGAGCGCCTCCGGGACAGGGTCATGGCTACACCTTC. Its protein is CASRAPPGQGHGYTF.

The V gene is TRBV24-1, the J gene TRBJ1-2, with a weak D call TRBD1 (6 bases). V lost 3 bases to trimming and J lost 4 bases, with 17 bases between them. The length of the CDR3 is 16 residues. Germline CDR1 and CDR2: KGHDR and SFDVKD. As DNA, the CDR3 is TGTGCCACCAGTGATGCGACGACAGGAGATGTCTATGGCTACACCTTC. It yields the protein CATSDATTGDVYGYTF.

This clone was seen once. The chain carries TRBV11-3 and TRBJ2-1; 14 bases are a match to TRBD2. The ends lost 5 bases at V and 9 bases at J; junction bases unmatched: 6. There are 15 residues in the CDR3. The V gene's germline CDR1 is SGHNT and CDR2 YENEEA. CDR3 DNA: TGTGCCAGCAGCCCCCGTGGGACTAGCGGGGGTGAGCAGTTCTTC. This gives the protein CASSPRGTSGGEQFF.

This rearrangement joins TRBV2 to TRBJ2-5; 7 bases line up with TRBD2. Germline lookup yields CDR1 SNHLY and CDR2 FYNNEI. V was clipped by 3 bases and J by 5 bases; unmatched bases: 12. The CDR3 sequence is 16 residues long. The CDR3 coding sequence is TGTGCCAGCAGTGACGGTCAAGCGGGGTTTCTTGAGACCCAGTACTTC. It yields the protein CASSDGQAGFLETQYF.

The chain combines TRBV2 with TRBJ1-2, with D perhaps matching TRBD1 (6 bases). CDR1 and CDR2 (germline): SNHLY, FYNNEI. The CDR3 is made up of 15 amino acids. V was cut by 7 bases and J by 5 bases, with 20 bases left in between. The chain's CDR3 is CASTEGHPRSYGYTF. As DNA, the CDR3 is TGTGCCAGCACAGAGGGACATCCGAGGAGTTATGGCTACACCTTC. Supplemented by reference TRBV2 and TRBJ1-2, the full variable domain reads EPEVTQTPSHQVTQMGQEVILRCVPISNHLYFYWYRQILGQKVEFLVSFYNNEISEKSEIFDDQFSVERPDGSNFTLKIRSTKLEDSAMYFCASTEGHPRSYGYTFGSGTRLTVV.